The 6 T cell receptor beta chains below come from one sample, sequenced in a study of CD8+ T cells in alopecia areata. Treatment indicated: oral pan-JAK inhibitor, 5-10 mg twice daily. Once RNA had been extracted, it was reverse transcribed into cDNA to act as the sequencing template. Profiling relied on immunoSEQ multiplex PCR, and the TCRdb table lists in-frame clones only, not all of them. The sample lists 150,000 to 250,000 clones; roughly three fifths were seen once. Sequenced here: CD4+ T cells sorted from blood, sampled at week 4, from a patient treated with tofacitinib. Receptors originate from a human donor with alopecia areata.

The J gene is TRBJ1-1, the V gene TRBV9; the D is unclear. CDR1 SGDLS and CDR2 YYNGEE come from the germline V gene. The CDR3 length is 15 residues. The ends were cut back, 3 bases at V and 6 bases at J, with 18 bases in the middle. The CDR3 bases are TGTGCCAGCAGCGCCCACCAGGCGGGGTACGCTGAAGCTTTCTTT. Its protein product is CASSAHQAGYAEAFF.

The V and J genes are TRBV5-1 and TRBJ1-1; D remains ambiguous. The CDR3 is 12 amino acids. Germline loops: CDR1 SGHRS, CDR2 YFSETQ. V lost 0 bases, J lost 8 bases, and 8 bases lay in between. The CDR3 loop reads CASSLGRKEAFF. The CDR3 nucleotides are TGCGCCAGCAGCTTGGGACGGAAAGAAGCTTTCTTT.

This clone was seen a handful of times. The chain joins TRBV28 to TRBJ1-5; maybe TRBD1 (6 bases). The CDR3 contains 11 residues. V lost 3 bases, J lost 9 bases, and 6 bases lay in between. Germline V gene data show CDR1 as MDHEN and CDR2 as SYDVKM. In nucleotides, the CDR3 is TGTGCCAGCAGTTTCAGGGGGCCCCAGCATTTT. Translating gives CASSFRGPQHF.

This clone showed up just once. The gene calls are TRBV2 and TRBJ2-5; 9 bases align to TRBD1. Germline-derived CDR1 and CDR2 are SNHLY and FYNNEI. V dropped 6 bases and J dropped 5; count of bases not matched to a gene: 4. The CDR3 covers 13 residues. The CDR3 DNA reads TGTGCCAGCAGGCCCGACAGGGGGGAGACCCAGTACTTC. Protein: CASRPDRGETQYF.

The V and J genes are TRBV25-1 and TRBJ1-6; tentatively, D is TRBD1 (5 bases). The CDR3 spans 16 residues. Trimming left V 1 base short and J 0 bases short, with 7 bases between. CDR1 is MGHDK and CDR2 is SYGVNS in the germline V gene. In nucleotides, the CDR3 is TGTGCCAGCAGTGAATCAGGGAGCTCCTATAATTCACCCCTCCACTTT. Translated: CASSESGSSYNSPLHF. Full variable domain (rest looked up from reference TRBV25-1 and TRBJ1-6): EADIYQTPRYLVIGTGKKITLECSQTMGHDKMYWYQQDPGMELHLIHYSYGVNSTEKGDLSSESTVSRIRTEHFPLTLESARPSHTSQYLCASSESGSSYNSPLHFGNGTRLTVT.

The sample holds a few counts of this clone. V gene TRBV15 combines with J gene TRBJ2-7; tentatively, D is TRBD1 (7 bases). Trimming took 0 bases from V and 3 from J, leaving 9 bases between them. This CDR3 spans 14 amino acids. Looked up from germline, CDR1 is LNHNV and CDR2 is YYDKDF (reference sequence). CDR3: CATSRDQGGYEQYF. CDR3 bases: TGTGCCACCAGCAGAGACCAGGGGGGCTACGAGCAGTACTTC.